This TCR beta chain was sequenced during a study of cytomegalovirus exposure and HLA in healthy donors. General study points: Analysis was carried out at a later point, and it linked a missense DCLRE1C variant to TCR beta V- and J-gene trimming. The study flagged 150 to 200 TCR beta chains as cytomegalovirus-associated.

With regard to this clone: Its specificity is not known. The same CDR3 arises from other DNA sequences in this sample as well.

The PCR had 60 Vbeta and 13 Jbeta primers. Profiled with immunoSEQ multiplex PCR; TCRdb holds only in-frame clones, not every one. Here the sample table reports over 100,000 clones. Germline loops: CDR1 SGDLS, CDR2 YYNGEE. Trimming removed 1 base at V and 5 bases at J, with 9 bases between. CDR3 length equals 13 residues. The V and J genes are TRBV9 and TRBJ1-1; D possibly corresponds to TRBD1 (5 bases). The specimen was PBMCs. The source is a woman between 35 and 50 years old in good health and CMV-seropositive. This CDR3 is CASSVSGGTEAFF. For the CDR3, the DNA is TGTGCCAGCAGCGTATCGGGGGGGACTGAAGCTTTCTTT.